This T cell receptor (beta chain) was obtained from a study of CD8 T cells in Susac syndrome. Overall study: Clinically active disease was present in five or six of the sequenced Susac syndrome patients. About 8 of these patients were in remission.

Findings and caveats of the study: Clonal expansion of Susac CD8+ cells peaked in TEMRA cells, and it also peaked in active patients.

Reverse transcription of roughly 0.45 to 1 ug RNA was performed with random hexamers. TCRdb reanalysed the immunoSEQ multiplex PCR reads using MiXCR and keeps one entry per CDR3 protein. Of some 2,200 distinct CDR3 sequences listed, around 63% are singletons. Of note for this clonotype: Its antigen remains unknown.

Memory subsets for TEMRA sorting were defined by CD27 and CD45RA staining. The CDR3 consists of 14 residues. V lost 6 bases and J lost 4; bases outside the gene matches: 6. The germline V gene encodes CDR1 MNHNS and CDR2 SASEGT. Sequencing was performed on CD8+ TEMRA cells from PBMCs. Noted subset: FACS-sorted terminally differentiated effector memory CD8+ T cells re-expressing CD45RA (CD8+ TEMRA). V gene TRBV6-1 combines with J gene TRBJ1-1, with 9 bases matching TRBD1. The receptor was derived from a human donor with Susac syndrome. The chain's CDR3 is CASRPGQGSTEAFF. In DNA form, the CDR3 reads TGTGCCAGCAGACCAGGACAGGGGAGCACTGAAGCTTTCTTT.